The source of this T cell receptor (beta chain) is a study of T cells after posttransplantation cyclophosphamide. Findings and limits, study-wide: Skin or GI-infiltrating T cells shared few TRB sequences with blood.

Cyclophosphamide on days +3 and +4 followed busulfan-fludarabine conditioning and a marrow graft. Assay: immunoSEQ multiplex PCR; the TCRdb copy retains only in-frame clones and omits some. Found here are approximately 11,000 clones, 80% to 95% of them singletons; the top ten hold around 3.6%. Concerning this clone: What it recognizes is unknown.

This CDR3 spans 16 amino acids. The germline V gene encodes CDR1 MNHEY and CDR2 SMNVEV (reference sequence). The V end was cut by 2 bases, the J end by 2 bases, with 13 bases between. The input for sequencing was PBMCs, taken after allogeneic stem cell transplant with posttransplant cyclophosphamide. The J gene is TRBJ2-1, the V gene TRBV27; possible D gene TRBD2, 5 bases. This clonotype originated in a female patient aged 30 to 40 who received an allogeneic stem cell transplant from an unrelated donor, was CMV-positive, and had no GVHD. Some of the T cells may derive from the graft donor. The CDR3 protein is CASSLGRRVAYNEQFF. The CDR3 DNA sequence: TGTGCCAGCAGTTTAGGAAGGCGGGTAGCCTACAATGAGCAGTTCTTC.